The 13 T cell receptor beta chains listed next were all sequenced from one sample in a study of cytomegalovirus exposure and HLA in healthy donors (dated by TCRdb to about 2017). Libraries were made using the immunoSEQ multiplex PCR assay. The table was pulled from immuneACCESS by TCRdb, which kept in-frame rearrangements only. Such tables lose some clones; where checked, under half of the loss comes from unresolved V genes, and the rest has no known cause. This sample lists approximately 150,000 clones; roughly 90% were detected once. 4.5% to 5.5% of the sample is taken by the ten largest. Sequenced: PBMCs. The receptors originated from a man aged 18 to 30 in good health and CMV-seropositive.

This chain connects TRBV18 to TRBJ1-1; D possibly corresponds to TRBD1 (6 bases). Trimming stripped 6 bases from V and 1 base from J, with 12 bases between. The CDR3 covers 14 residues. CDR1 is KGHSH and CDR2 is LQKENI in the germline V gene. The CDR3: CASSSSTGNTEAFF. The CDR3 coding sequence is TGTGCCAGCTCTTCCTCGACAGGGAACACTGAAGCTTTCTTT. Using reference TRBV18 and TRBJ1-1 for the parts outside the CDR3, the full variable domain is NAGVMQNPRHLVRRRGQEARLRCSPMKGHSHVYWYRQLPEEGLKFMVYLQKENIIDESGMPKERFSAEFPKEGPSILRIQQVVRGDSAAYFCASSSSTGNTEAFFGQGTRLTVV.

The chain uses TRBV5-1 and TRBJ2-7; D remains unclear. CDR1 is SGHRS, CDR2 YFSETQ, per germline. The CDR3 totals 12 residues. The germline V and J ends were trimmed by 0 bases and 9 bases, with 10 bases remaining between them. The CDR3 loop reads CASSLEGDGQYF. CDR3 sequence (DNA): TGCGCCAGCAGCTTGGAAGGAGATGGGCAGTACTTC.

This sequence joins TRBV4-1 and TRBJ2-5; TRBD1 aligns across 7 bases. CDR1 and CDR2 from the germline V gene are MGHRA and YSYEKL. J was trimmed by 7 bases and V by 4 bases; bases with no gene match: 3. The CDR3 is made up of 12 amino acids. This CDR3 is CASSPQGVTQYF. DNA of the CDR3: TGCGCCAGCAGCCCCCAGGGGGTGACCCAGTACTTC.

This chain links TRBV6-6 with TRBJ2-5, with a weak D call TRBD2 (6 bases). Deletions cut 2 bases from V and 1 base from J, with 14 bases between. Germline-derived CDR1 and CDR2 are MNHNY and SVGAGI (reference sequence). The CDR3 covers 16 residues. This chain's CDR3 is CASSYPLSGAQETQYF. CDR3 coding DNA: TGTGCCAGCAGTTACCCCCTTAGCGGAGCCCAAGAGACCCAGTACTTC.

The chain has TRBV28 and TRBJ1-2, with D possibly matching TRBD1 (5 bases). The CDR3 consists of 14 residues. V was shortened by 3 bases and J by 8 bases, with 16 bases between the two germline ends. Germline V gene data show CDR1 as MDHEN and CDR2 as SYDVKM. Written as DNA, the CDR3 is TGTGCCAGCAGTTTTGGCGGCGGGGGTAGGGGCTACACCTTC. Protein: CASSFGGGGRGYTF.

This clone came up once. The CDR3 loop reads CASSDRARGDNEQFF. In DNA form, the CDR3 reads TGTGCCAGCAGTGACCGCGCCAGGGGAGACAATGAGCAGTTCTTC. The chain joins TRBV6-4 to TRBJ2-1; TRBD1 is a possible D gene (6 bases). Germline V CDR1 and CDR2: MRHNA, SNTAGT. V was clipped by 2 bases and J by 5 bases, with 13 bases between them. CDR3 length: 15 amino acids.

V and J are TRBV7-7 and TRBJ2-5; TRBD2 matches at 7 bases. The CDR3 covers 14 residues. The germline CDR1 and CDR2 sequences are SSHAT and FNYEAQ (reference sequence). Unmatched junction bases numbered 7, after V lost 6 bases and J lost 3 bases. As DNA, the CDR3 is TGTGCCAGCAGTAATACCGGGACTAAAGAGACCCAGTACTTC. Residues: CASSNTGTKETQYF.

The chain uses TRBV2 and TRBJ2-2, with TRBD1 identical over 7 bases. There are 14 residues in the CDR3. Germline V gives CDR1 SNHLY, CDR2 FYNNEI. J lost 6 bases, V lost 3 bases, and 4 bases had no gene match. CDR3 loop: CASSETGTAGELFF. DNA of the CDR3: TGTGCCAGCAGTGAGACAGGGACGGCCGGGGAGCTGTTTTTT.

The CDR3 here is CASSPTRGLSGNEQFF. DNA for the CDR3: TGTGCCAGCAGCCCCACTCGCGGACTTTCGGGCAATGAGCAGTTCTTC. V gene TRBV14 combines with J gene TRBJ2-1; D is perhaps TRBD2 (5 bases). Deletions cut 4 bases from V and 6 bases from J, with 19 bases between. CDR3 length equals 16 residues. Germline V gene sequence: CDR1 SGHDN, CDR2 FVKESK.

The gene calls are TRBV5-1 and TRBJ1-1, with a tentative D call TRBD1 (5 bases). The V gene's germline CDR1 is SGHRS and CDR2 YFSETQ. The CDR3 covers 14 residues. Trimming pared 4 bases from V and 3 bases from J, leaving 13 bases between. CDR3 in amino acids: CASSPGGGDTEAFF. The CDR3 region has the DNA TGCGCCAGCAGCCCTGGAGGAGGGGACACTGAAGCTTTCTTT.

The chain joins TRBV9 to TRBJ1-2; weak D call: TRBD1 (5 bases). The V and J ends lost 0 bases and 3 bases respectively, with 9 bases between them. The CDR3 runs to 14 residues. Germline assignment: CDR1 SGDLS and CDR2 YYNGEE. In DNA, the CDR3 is TGTGCCAGCAGCGTAGCCGGGACTGACTATGGCTACACCTTC. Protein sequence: CASSVAGTDYGYTF. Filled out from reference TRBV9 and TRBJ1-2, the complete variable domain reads DSGVTQTPKHLITATGQRVTLRCSPRSGDLSVYWYQQSLDQGLQFLIQYYNGEERAKGNILERFSAQQFPDLHSELNLSSLELGDSALYFCASSVAGTDYGYTFGSGTRLTVV.

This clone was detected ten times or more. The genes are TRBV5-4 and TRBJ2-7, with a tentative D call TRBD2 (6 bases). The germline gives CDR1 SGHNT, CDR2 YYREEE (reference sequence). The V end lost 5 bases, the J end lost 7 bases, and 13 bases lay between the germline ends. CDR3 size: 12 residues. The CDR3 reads CASRDSGGEQYF. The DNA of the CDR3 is TGTGCCAGCAGAGACTCCGGGGGTGAGCAGTACTTC.

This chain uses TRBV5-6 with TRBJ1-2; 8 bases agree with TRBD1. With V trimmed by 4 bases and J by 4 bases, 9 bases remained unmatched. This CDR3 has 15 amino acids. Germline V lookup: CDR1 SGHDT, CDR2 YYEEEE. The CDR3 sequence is CASSSTGTGVYGYTF. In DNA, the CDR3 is TGTGCCAGCAGCAGCACCGGGACAGGCGTCTATGGCTACACCTTC.